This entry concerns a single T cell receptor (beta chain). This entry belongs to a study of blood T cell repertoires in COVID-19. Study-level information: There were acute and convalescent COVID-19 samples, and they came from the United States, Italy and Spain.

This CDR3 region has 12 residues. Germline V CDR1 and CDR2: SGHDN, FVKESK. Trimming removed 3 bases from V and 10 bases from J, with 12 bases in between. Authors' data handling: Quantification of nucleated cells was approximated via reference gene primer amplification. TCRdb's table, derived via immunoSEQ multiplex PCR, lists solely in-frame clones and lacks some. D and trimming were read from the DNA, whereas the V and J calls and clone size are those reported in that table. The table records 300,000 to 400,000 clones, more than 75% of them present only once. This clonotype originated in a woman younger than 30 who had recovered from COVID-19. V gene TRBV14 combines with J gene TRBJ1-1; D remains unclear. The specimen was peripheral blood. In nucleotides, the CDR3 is TGTGCCAGCAGCCAGGGCAGCCTGCGAGCTTTCTTT. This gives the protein CASSQGSLRAFF.